One T cell receptor (beta chain) is described in this entry. Its target is not known. These data originate in a study of shared clonotypes between healthy human individuals. Study-wide findings and caveats: Generation of non-shared clonotypes was less probable than generation of clonotypes shared by all four donors.

V lost 4 bases and J 2 bases, leaving 13 bases between the germline ends. The V gene's germline CDR1 is SGDLS and CDR2 YYNGEE. This CDR3 is 15 amino acids long. Deep-level running was used for the assay. Clones were sequenced by immunoSEQ multiplex PCR, and TCRdb holds only the in-frame ones, with some missing. The table lists about a million clones, 70% to 85% of them singletons. Material: memory CD4+ T cells from PBMCs. Subset indicated: CD45RA-negative fraction. The chain carries TRBV9 and TRBJ2-1, with no clear D. The source is a man aged 18 to 29 in good health. Some clones in this sample may be carry-over from other donors' samples. CDR3 in amino acids: CASSLQSLAYNEQFF. In nucleotides, the CDR3 is TGTGCCAGCAGCTTACAGAGCCTCGCCTACAATGAGCAGTTCTTC.